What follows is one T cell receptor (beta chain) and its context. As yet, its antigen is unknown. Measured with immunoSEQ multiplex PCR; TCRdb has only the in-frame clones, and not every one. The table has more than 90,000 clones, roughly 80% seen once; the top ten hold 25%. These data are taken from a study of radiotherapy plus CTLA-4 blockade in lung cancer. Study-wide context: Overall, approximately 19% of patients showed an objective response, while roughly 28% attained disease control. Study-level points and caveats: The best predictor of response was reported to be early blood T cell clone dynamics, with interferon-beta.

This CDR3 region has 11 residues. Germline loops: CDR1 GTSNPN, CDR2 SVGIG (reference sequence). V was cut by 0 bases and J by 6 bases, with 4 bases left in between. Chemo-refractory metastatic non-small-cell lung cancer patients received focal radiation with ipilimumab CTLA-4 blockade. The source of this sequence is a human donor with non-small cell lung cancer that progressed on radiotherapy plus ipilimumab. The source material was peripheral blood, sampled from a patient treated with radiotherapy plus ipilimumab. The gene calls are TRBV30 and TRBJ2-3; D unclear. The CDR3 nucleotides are TGTGCCTGGAGTGTGAGGGATACGCAGTATTTT. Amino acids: CAWSVRDTQYF.